This TCR beta chain was captured in a study of human T cells and chemical hapten exposure. Study as a whole: Patients were mainly female, each with alopecia areata, totalis or universalis.

The study, taken as a whole, reports: Alopecia affecting every donor means their immune response may not match healthy people's.

Time point reported: patch test 3, about 24 weeks after DPC sensitization. The treatment here: therapeutic diphenylcyclopropenone sensitization with weekly scalp DPC. Germline assignment: CDR1 SGHRS and CDR2 YFSETQ. V lost 0 bases and J lost 0, with 8 bases in between. The length of the CDR3 is 15 residues. TCRdb passed the RACE reads through MiXCR, listing each CDR3 protein once. The sample lists around 85,000 distinct CDR3 sequences, approximately 13% occurring once. This clonotype came up many times. Its antigen is currently unknown. The material sequenced was whole blood, taken in connection with sensitization to the hapten diphenylcyclopropenone (DPC). The source is a woman aged 50 to 65 with alopecia areata. Some clones in this sample may be carry-over from other donors' samples. The rearrangement uses TRBV5-1 and TRBJ2-3; D remains ambiguous. The CDR3 here is CASSLDSPSTDTQYF. DNA for the CDR3: TGCGCCAGCAGCTTGGACAGTCCTAGCACAGATACGCAGTATTTT.